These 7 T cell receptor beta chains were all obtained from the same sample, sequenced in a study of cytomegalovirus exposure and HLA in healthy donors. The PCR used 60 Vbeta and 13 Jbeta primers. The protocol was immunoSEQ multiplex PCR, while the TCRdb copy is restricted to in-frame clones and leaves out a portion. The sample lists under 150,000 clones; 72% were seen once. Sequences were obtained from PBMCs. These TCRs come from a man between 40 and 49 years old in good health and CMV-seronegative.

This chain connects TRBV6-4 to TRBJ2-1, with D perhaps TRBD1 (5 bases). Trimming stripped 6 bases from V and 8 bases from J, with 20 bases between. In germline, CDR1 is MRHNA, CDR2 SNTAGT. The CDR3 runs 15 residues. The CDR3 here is CASRLGSGAVYEQFF. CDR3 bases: TGTGCCAGCAGACTCGGAAGTGGGGCTGTTTATGAGCAGTTCTTC.

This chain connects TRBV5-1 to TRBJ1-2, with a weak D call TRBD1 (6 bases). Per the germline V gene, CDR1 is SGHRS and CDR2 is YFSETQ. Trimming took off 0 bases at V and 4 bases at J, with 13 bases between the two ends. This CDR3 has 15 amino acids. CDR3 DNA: TGCGCCAGCAGCTTGGGTACAGGGTTCCTCTATGGCTACACCTTC. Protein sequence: CASSLGTGFLYGYTF.

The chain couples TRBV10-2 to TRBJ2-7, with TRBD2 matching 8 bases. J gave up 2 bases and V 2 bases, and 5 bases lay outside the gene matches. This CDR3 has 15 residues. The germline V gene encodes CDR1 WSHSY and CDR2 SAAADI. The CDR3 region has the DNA TGCGCCAGCAGTGAGAATAGCGGGGCGGCCTACGAGCAGTACTTC. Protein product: CASSENSGAAYEQYF.

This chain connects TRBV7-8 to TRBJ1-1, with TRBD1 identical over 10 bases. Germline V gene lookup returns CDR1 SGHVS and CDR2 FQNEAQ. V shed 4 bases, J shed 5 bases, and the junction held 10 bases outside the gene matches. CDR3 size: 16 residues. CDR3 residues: CASSSPGRTGGTEAFF. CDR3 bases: TGTGCCAGCAGCTCCCCAGGGAGGACAGGGGGGACTGAAGCTTTCTTT.

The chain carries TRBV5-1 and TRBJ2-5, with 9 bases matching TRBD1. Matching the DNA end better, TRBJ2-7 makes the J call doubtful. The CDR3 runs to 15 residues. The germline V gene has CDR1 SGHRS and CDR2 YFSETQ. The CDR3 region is CASSINRGRPYEQYF. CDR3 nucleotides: TGCGCCAGCAGCATAAACAGGGGGCGCCCCTACGAGCAGTACTTC.

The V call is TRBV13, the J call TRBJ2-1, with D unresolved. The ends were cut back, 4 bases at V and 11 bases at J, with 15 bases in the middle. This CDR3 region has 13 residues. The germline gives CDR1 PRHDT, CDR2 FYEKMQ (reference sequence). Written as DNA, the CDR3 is TGTGCCAGCAGCTCCGTTTACATACCCCAGCAGTTCTTC. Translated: CASSSVYIPQQFF.

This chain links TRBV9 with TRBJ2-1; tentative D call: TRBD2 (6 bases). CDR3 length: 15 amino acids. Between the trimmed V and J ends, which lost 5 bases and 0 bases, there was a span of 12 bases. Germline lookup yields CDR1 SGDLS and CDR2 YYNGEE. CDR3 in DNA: TGTGCCAGCAGTCTTCAGGACTACTCCTACAATGAGCAGTTCTTC. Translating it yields CASSLQDYSYNEQFF. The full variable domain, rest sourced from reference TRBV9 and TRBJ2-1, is DSGVTQTPKHLITATGQRVTLRCSPRSGDLSVYWYQQSLDQGLQFLIQYYNGEERAKGNILERFSAQQFPDLHSELNLSSLELGDSALYFCASSLQDYSYNEQFFGPGTRLTVL.